This is a list of T cell receptor beta chains from one sample in a study of blood T cell repertoires in COVID-19. Sequencing used immunoSEQ multiplex PCR; TCRdb keeps in-frame clones, though not all of them. The repertoire includes roughly 340,000 clones, roughly nine tenths of them detected once, and over 0.95% sits in the top ten. The specimen sequenced was PBMCs or T cells enriched from blood (not recorded which). All receptors derive from a man younger than 35 who had recovered from COVID-19. The CDR3 runs from the conserved cysteine through the conserved F or W. A D gene is named only where the DNA matches it firmly. Clone size is not always given. Where it is, it says once, few, many or a class for expanded clones.

clone size: .
V gene: TRBV7-2
D gene: .
J gene: TRBJ1-6
CDR3 DNA: TGTGCCAGCAGCAAACCCGGCGGGGAACGTTCACCCCTCCACTTT
CDR3 protein: CASSKPGGERSPLHF

clone size: .
V gene: TRBV2
D gene: .
J gene: TRBJ2-2
CDR3 DNA: TGTGCCAGCCTAAAAGAACGGAACACCGGGGAGCTGTTTTTT
CDR3 protein: CASLKERNTGELFF

clone size: .
V gene: TRBV28
D gene: .
J gene: TRBJ2-7
CDR3 DNA: TGTGCCAGCAGCCCATTATATCACGAAGTGACTTATACCTACGAGCAGTACTTC
CDR3 protein: CASSPLYHEVTYTYEQYF

clone size: .
V gene: TRBV18
D gene: .
J gene: TRBJ2-7
CDR3 DNA: TGTGCCAGCTCACCCCGAATAAGCACAGGGTTGGACAGCGAGCAGTACTTC
CDR3 protein: CASSPRISTGLDSEQYF

clone size: .
V gene: TRBV9
D gene: TRBD2
J gene: TRBJ2-1
CDR3 DNA: TGTGCCAGCAGCGCGGGTACGACTAGCGCTTATGAGCAGTTCTTC
CDR3 protein: CASSAGTTSAYEQFF

clone size: .
V gene: TRBV7-9
D gene: .
J gene: TRBJ2-1
CDR3 DNA: TGTGCCAGCAGCCCCCCAGCGGGCTCCTACAATGAGCAGTTCTTC
CDR3 protein: CASSPPAGSYNEQFF

clone size: .
V gene: TRBV7-9
D gene: TRBD2
J gene: TRBJ2-7
CDR3 DNA: TGTGCCAGCAGCTTACTCCCTAGCGGGAGGGCCTACGAGCAGTACTTC
CDR3 protein: CASSLLPSGRAYEQYF

clone size: .
V gene: TRBV9
D gene: TRBD1
J gene: TRBJ1-2
CDR3 DNA: TGTGCCAGCAGCGCGACAGGGGATGGCTACACCTTC
CDR3 protein: CASSATGDGYTF

clone size: .
V gene: TRBV5-1
D gene: .
J gene: TRBJ2-2
CDR3 DNA: TGCGCCAGCAGCTTGAACACAGGTCCTAACACCGGGGAGCTGTTTTTT
CDR3 protein: CASSLNTGPNTGELFF

clone size: few
V gene: TRBV14
D gene: TRBD1
J gene: TRBJ1-2
CDR3 DNA: TGTGCCAGCAGCGCCGGGACAGGGAACTATGGCTACACCTTC
CDR3 protein: CASSAGTGNYGYTF

clone size: .
V gene: TRBV12-3/TRBV12-4
D gene: .
J gene: TRBJ1-2
CDR3 DNA: TGTGCCAGCAGTTTGTCAGGGCTCTATGGCTACACCTTC
CDR3 protein: CASSLSGLYGYTF

clone size: .
V gene: TRBV5-1
D gene: .
J gene: TRBJ2-3
CDR3 DNA: TGCGCCAGCAGCCAGGGACTTCGAAGCACAGATACGCAGTATTTT
CDR3 protein: CASSQGLRSTDTQYF

clone size: .
V gene: TRBV5-1
D gene: .
J gene: TRBJ1-2
CDR3 DNA: TGCGCCAGCAGCCCCGGCCCCGGGGGAGGCTACACCTTC
CDR3 protein: CASSPGPGGGYTF

clone size: few
V gene: TRBV3-1/TRBV3-2
D gene: TRBD2
J gene: TRBJ2-1
CDR3 DNA: TGTGCCAGCAGCCAATATACTAGCGGTGAGCAGTTCTTC
CDR3 protein: CASSQYTSGEQFF

clone size: .
V gene: TRBV28
D gene: TRBD2
J gene: TRBJ2-7
CDR3 DNA: TGTGCCAGCAGTTCTAGCGGGAGCAAGAACGAGCAGTACTTC
CDR3 protein: CASSSSGSKNEQYF

clone size: .
V gene: TRBV28
D gene: .
J gene: TRBJ1-3
CDR3 DNA: TGTGCCAGCAGGGAGTCTCAGTCCACCATATATTTT
CDR3 protein: CASRESQSTIYF

clone size: .
V gene: TRBV28
D gene: .
J gene: TRBJ1-2
CDR3 DNA: TGTGCCAGCAGTTTGAGCTATGGCTACACCTTC
CDR3 protein: CASSLSYGYTF

clone size: .
V gene: TRBV11-3
D gene: TRBD1
J gene: TRBJ2-3
CDR3 DNA: TGTGCCAGCAGCAAAGGGACAGGGGCCACAGATACGCAGTATTTT
CDR3 protein: CASSKGTGATDTQYF

clone size: .
V gene: TRBV5-1
D gene: TRBD1
J gene: TRBJ2-2
CDR3 DNA: TGCGCCAGCAGCTCGACAGGGGTAAACACCGGGGAGCTGTTTTTT
CDR3 protein: CASSSTGVNTGELFF